The sample holds many counts of the clone carrying this T cell receptor beta chain. Antigen unknown. The sorted libraries drew on 800,000 to 1,000,000 T cells that were CD4+ or CD8+. The data were obtained in a study of neurological immune-mediated disorders. 5'RACE with 10-nucleotide random UMIs produced the cDNA. MiXCR, run by TCRdb on the 5' RACE reads, gives a single entry per CDR3 protein. The data contain tens of thousands of distinct CDR3 sequences, 11% of them seen just once; the ten biggest clones take up 3% to 4.5%. Findings and caveats of the study: The most TCR clonal expansion was seen in HTLV-1-associated myelopathy, and the least was seen in multiple sclerosis, which fell below healthy controls. Private repertoires in all groups were suggested by the finding that expanded clones across subjects shared no CDR3 amino acid sequences.

CDR1 and CDR2 from the germline V gene are DFQATT and SNEGSKA (reference sequence). V lost 0 bases and J 2 bases, leaving 7 bases between the germline ends. This CDR3 contains 13 residues. This sequence was found in a woman between 25 and 40 years old with HTLV-1-associated myelopathy (HAM/TSP). The chain employs TRBV20-1 and TRBJ2-5; maybe TRBD1 (6 bases). The sample comprised CD4+ T cells from blood. CDR3 sequence: CSARDQGQETQYF. As DNA, the CDR3 is TGCAGTGCTAGAGACCAGGGGCAAGAGACCCAGTACTTC.